These 32 T cell receptor beta chains share one sample of origin, sequenced in a study of T-cell memory formation after mild COVID-19. From the 5' RACE reads, TCRdb called clonotypes with MiXCR, one entry per CDR3 protein. The sample includes about 150,000 distinct CDR3 sequences, roughly 13% seen only once; the top ten take approximately 3.4%. The sequencing sample was made of PBMCs or a T cell subset sorted from them (not recorded which). The receptors here all came from a man younger than 35 who had mild COVID-19 (a few samples of this study predate the infection). Cell type and time point are not known.

This clonotype was observed a few times. The genes are TRBV10-1 and TRBJ2-3; maybe TRBD2 (5 bases). Trimming left V 5 bases short and J 3 bases short, with 9 bases between. Germline assignment: CDR1 WNHNN and CDR2 SYGVQD (reference sequence). This CDR3 is built from 13 residues. The CDR3 loop reads CASSPRATDTQYF. The CDR3 DNA reads TGCGCCAGCAGTCCGAGGGCAACAGATACGCAGTATTTT.

The chain links TRBV5-1 to TRBJ1-1; D call uncertain. CDR3 length equals 13 residues. Trimming shortened V by 0 bases and J by 4 bases, and 7 bases separated the two germline ends. CDR1 SGHRS and CDR2 YFSETQ come from the germline V gene. The CDR3 DNA follows: TGCGCCAGCAGCTTGGATCTTAGCACTGAAGCTTTCTTT. It specifies CASSLDLSTEAFF.

The genes are TRBV6-5 and TRBJ2-1, with 8 bases aligning to TRBD2. There are 16 residues in the CDR3. Germline-derived CDR1 and CDR2 are MNHEY and SVGAGI. Trimming removed 7 bases from V and 3 bases from J; junction bases left unmatched: 11. The CDR3 protein is CASMDVGGAIYNEQFF. In DNA, the CDR3 is TGTGCCAGCATGGATGTCGGGGGGGCCATCTACAATGAGCAGTTCTTC.

In this sample, this clonotype turned up a few times. The gene calls are TRBV20-1 and TRBJ1-5; the match to TRBD1 covers 11 bases. V lost 6 bases and J lost 5; bases outside the gene matches: 3. The CDR3 consists of 13 residues. Per germline, CDR1 DFQATT and CDR2 SNEGSKA (reference sequence). CDR3 nucleotide sequence: TGCAGTGCGCGGACAGGGGGCCATCAGCCCCAGCATTTT. The encoded protein is CSARTGGHQPQHF.

The V call is TRBV5-1, the J call TRBJ1-2; D call uncertain. Germline CDR1 and CDR2: SGHRS and YFSETQ. V shed 1 base and J shed 6 bases, with 16 bases lying between them. This CDR3 contains 15 residues. This CDR3 is CASSLPLQAGDGYTF. The CDR3 DNA reads TGCGCCAGCAGCTTGCCCCTCCAGGCCGGCGATGGCTACACCTTC.

There are a few counts of this clonotype. The chain carries TRBV12-5 and TRBJ2-2; a possible D gene is TRBD1 (6 bases). CDR1 LGHNT and CDR2 FRNRAP come from the germline V gene. This CDR3 is 16 amino acids long. V lost 2 bases, J lost 5 bases, and 15 bases lay in between. The CDR3 loop is CASGLLTGHLTGELFF. CDR3 sequence (DNA): TGTGCTAGTGGTTTGCTTACGGGACACCTAACCGGGGAGCTGTTTTTT. The full variable domain, rest sourced from reference TRBV12-5 and TRBJ2-2, is DARVTQTPRHKVTEMGQEVTMRCQPILGHNTVFWYRQTMMQGLELLAYFRNRAPLDDSGMPKDRFSAEMPDATLATLKIQPSEPRDSAVYFCASGLLTGHLTGELFFGEGSRLTVL.

This clonotype appeared a few times. V gene TRBV7-3 combines with J gene TRBJ2-3; D possibly uses TRBD1 or TRBD2 (6 bases each). The V gene lost 5 bases and the J gene lost 6 bases, with 9 bases spanning the gap. The germline V gene has CDR1 SGHTA and CDR2 FQGTGA. This CDR3 contains 12 residues. The CDR3 loop reads CASSQGRDTQYF. Written as DNA, the CDR3 is TGTGCCAGCAGCCAGGGGAGGGATACGCAGTATTTT.

CDR3 DNA: TGCAGTGCCGAACTACAGGGGGAAAAACTGTTTTTT. It yields the protein CSAELQGEKLFF. The chain combines TRBV20-1 with TRBJ1-4; TRBD1 matches at 7 bases. This CDR3 is 12 amino acids long. Germline-derived CDR1 and CDR2 are DFQATT and SNEGSKA (reference sequence). V shed 6 bases and J 8 bases; nucleotides not matched to a gene: 6.

The chain employs TRBV30 and TRBJ2-3; D perhaps matches TRBD2 (6 bases). Per germline, CDR1 GTSNPN and CDR2 SVGIG (reference sequence). V was trimmed by 5 bases and J by 9 bases, leaving 12 bases between them. This CDR3 has 11 amino acids. The CDR3 DNA sequence: TGTGCCTGGGGGACGGACTACACGCAGTATTTT. Its protein product is CAWGTDYTQYF.

The rearrangement uses TRBV7-2 and TRBJ2-4; no firm D call. V lost 4 bases, J lost 9 bases, and 13 bases lay in between. This CDR3 spans 13 amino acids. The germline V gene encodes CDR1 SGHTA and CDR2 FQGNSA. The CDR3, as DNA: TGTGCCAGCAGCTCAGCGAAGTCGGGCATTCAGTACTTC. Translation gives CASSSAKSGIQYF.

The chain employs TRBV12-3 or TRBV12-4 and TRBJ1-2; a possible D gene is TRBD1 (5 bases). V lost 8 bases and J lost 7, with 17 bases in between. The CDR3 extends over 13 amino acids. CDR3 residues: CASSGGSRSGYTF. For the CDR3, the DNA is TGTGCCAGCTCCGGGGGATCTCGGAGTGGCTACACCTTC.

This clonotype was seen more than once but under ten times. The chain recombines TRBV7-2 with TRBJ1-2; a weak D match, TRBD1 (6 bases). Deletions cut 5 bases from V and 1 base from J, with 11 bases between. The CDR3 contains 14 residues. Germline V lookup: CDR1 SGHTA, CDR2 FQGNSA. This CDR3 is CASSRGHLNYGYTF. As DNA, the CDR3 is TGTGCCAGCAGCCGGGGACACCTTAACTATGGCTACACCTTC. Full variable domain (remainder filled in from reference TRBV7-2 and TRBJ1-2): GAGVSQSPSNKVTEKGKDVELRCDPISGHTALYWYRQSLGQGLEFLIYFQGNSAPDKSGLPSDRFSAERTGGSVSTLTIQRTQQEDSAVYLCASSRGHLNYGYTFGSGTRLTVV.

This chain connects TRBV5-4 to TRBJ2-5, with 7 bases that match TRBD1. CDR3 length: 14 amino acids. V lost 2 bases, J lost 1 base, and 2 bases stayed unmatched. Germline CDR1 is SGHNT and CDR2 is YYREEE (reference sequence). In nucleotides, the CDR3 is TGTGCCAGCAGCTTTACAGGGGCCCAAGAGACCCAGTACTTC. Protein product: CASSFTGAQETQYF.

This clonotype appeared a few times. The chain employs TRBV20-1 and TRBJ2-5, with 12 bases identical to TRBD2. CDR1 and CDR2 (germline): DFQATT, SNEGSKA (reference sequence). The CDR3 has 15 amino acids. The J segment lost 4 bases and the V segment lost 6 bases, leaving 9 bases of the junction unmatched. CDR3 residues: CSARLPTSGGETQYF. The CDR3 DNA reads TGCAGTGCCCGACTTCCGACTAGCGGGGGAGAGACCCAGTACTTC.

This clonotype came up many times. This chain links TRBV5-1 with TRBJ1-6; the D gene is possibly TRBD1 (6 bases). The CDR3 is 13 residues long. Per germline, CDR1 SGHRS and CDR2 YFSETQ. Trimming took off 3 bases at V and 15 bases at J, with 16 bases between the two ends. Here the CDR3 reads CASSSETRGLLHF. In DNA, the CDR3 is TGCGCCAGCAGCTCGGAAACCAGGGGACTCCTCCACTTT.

This clonotype was seen a few times. This chain connects TRBV5-5 to TRBJ2-7, with 10 bases that match TRBD1. Trimming cost V 4 bases and J 0 bases; bases outside gene matches: 1. Germline values: CDR1 SGHKS, CDR2 YYEKEE (reference sequence). The CDR3 consists of 14 residues. The CDR3 loop is CASSRTGGSYEQYV. CDR3 coding DNA: TGTGCCAGCAGCCGGACAGGGGGCTCCTACGAGCAGTACGTC.

This clonotype was detected only a few times. The CDR3 sequence is CASSRTGVISYEQYF. The DNA of the CDR3 is TGTGCCAGCAGCCGGACAGGGGTAATCTCCTACGAGCAGTACTTC. The chain recombines TRBV3-1 with TRBJ2-7; 9 positions agree with TRBD1. The V and J ends lost 4 bases and 0 bases, in that order; junction bases with no gene match: 4. From germline, CDR1 is LGHDT and CDR2 YNNKEL (reference sequence). The CDR3 contains 15 residues.

The chain couples TRBV18 to TRBJ2-5; D is possibly TRBD1 (6 bases). Germline lookup yields CDR1 KGHSH and CDR2 LQKENI. Trimming took 3 bases from V and 4 from J, leaving 12 bases between them. CDR3 length: 14 residues. For the CDR3, the DNA is TGTGCCAGCTCACCCCAGGGGATGAGAGAGACCCAGTACTTC. It translates to CASSPQGMRETQYF.

This clonotype was recorded a few times. The chain uses TRBV2 and TRBJ2-3, with 11 bases aligning to TRBD2. Trimming removed 6 bases from V and 0 bases from J; junction bases left unmatched: 14. Germline CDR1 reads SNHLY; CDR2 reads FYNNEI. The CDR3 is made up of 19 amino acids. The CDR3 nucleotides are TGTGCCAGCAGGTTTGGGGTACTAGCGGGGGTCTCAAGCACAGATACGCAGTATTTT. Protein sequence: CASRFGVLAGVSSTDTQYF.

This clonotype was observed a few times. This sequence joins TRBV6-6 and TRBJ1-5; 9 bases fit TRBD1. The CDR3 runs 15 residues. V shed 6 bases and J 6 bases; nucleotides not matched to a gene: 9. Looked up from germline, CDR1 is MNHNY and CDR2 is SVGAGI (reference sequence). CDR3 sequence reads: CASRHRDRESQPQHF. The CDR3 DNA follows: TGTGCCAGCAGGCACCGGGACAGGGAAAGTCAGCCCCAGCATTTT.

This clonotype was observed many times. The chain joins TRBV7-3 to TRBJ2-3; D remains unclear. Germline CDR1 and CDR2: SGHTA and FQGTGA. The CDR3 totals 13 residues. The germline V and J ends were trimmed by 4 bases and 6 bases, with 11 bases remaining between them. CDR3 nucleotide sequence: TGTGCCAGCAGCTACGTTGACTGGGATACGCAGTATTTT. It is translated as CASSYVDWDTQYF.

The chain is built from TRBV28 and TRBJ1-2; D gene uncertain. The length of the CDR3 is 15 residues. Germline V gives CDR1 MDHEN, CDR2 SYDVKM. The ends were cut back, 3 bases at V and 0 bases at J, with 11 bases in the middle. The CDR3 DNA reads as TGTGCCAGCAGTTTTGTTAGTGCAGCTAACTATGGCTACACCTTC. Protein sequence: CASSFVSAANYGYTF.

Relative to its sample, this clonotype is medium-sized. CDR3 coding DNA: TGTGCCAGCAGCCCTACGGGGCTGACCGGGGAGCTGTTTTTT. Translating it yields CASSPTGLTGELFF. The genes are TRBV7-3 and TRBJ2-2; possibly TRBD1 or TRBD2 for D (5 bases each). V lost 5 bases to trimming and J lost 5 bases, with 12 bases between them. The CDR3 loop spans 14 amino acids. The germline V gene encodes CDR1 SGHTA and CDR2 FQGTGA.

A few counts support this clonotype. This chain links TRBV5-1 with TRBJ2-7, with 7 bases that match TRBD2. The length of the CDR3 is 14 residues. Germline CDR1 reads SGHRS; CDR2 reads YFSETQ. V shed 4 bases, J shed 0 bases, and the junction held 4 bases outside the gene matches. In DNA, the CDR3 is TGCGCCAGCAGCCCAGGGACTACCTCCTACGAGCAGTACTTC. As protein: CASSPGTTSYEQYF. The full variable domain, completed using reference TRBV5-1 and TRBJ2-7, is KAGVTQTPRYLIKTRGQQVTLSCSPISGHRSVSWYQQTPGQGLQFLFEYFSETQRNKGNFPGRFSGRQFSNSRSEMNVSTLELGDSALYLCASSPGTTSYEQYFGPGTRLTVT.

This clonotype was picked up many times. The chain carries TRBV7-9 and TRBJ1-5; maybe TRBD1 (6 bases). From germline, CDR1 is SEHNR and CDR2 FQNEAQ (reference sequence). V lost 5 bases, J lost 5 bases, and 16 bases lay in between. This CDR3 is 15 amino acids long. In nucleotides, the CDR3 is TGTGCCAGCAGCCCTTTGGGGGGGCAGGATCAGCCCCAGCATTTT. Its protein is CASSPLGGQDQPQHF.

The rearrangement links TRBV18 to TRBJ2-1; a possible D gene is TRBD2 (5 bases). The CDR3 loop spans 13 amino acids. V lost 6 bases and J 2 bases, leaving 8 bases between the germline ends. Germline loops: CDR1 KGHSH, CDR2 LQKENI. The CDR3 here is CASSGETYNEQFF. In nucleotides, the CDR3 is TGTGCCAGCTCCGGGGAGACCTACAATGAGCAGTTCTTC. Complete variable domain (other parts from reference TRBV18 and TRBJ2-1): NAGVMQNPRHLVRRRGQEARLRCSPMKGHSHVYWYRQLPEEGLKFMVYLQKENIIDESGMPKERFSAEFPKEGPSILRIQQVVRGDSAAYFCASSGETYNEQFFGPGTRLTVL.

This clonotype has only a few counts. The chain links TRBV30 to TRBJ1-5; D gene ambiguous. Trimming removed 0 bases at V and 0 bases at J, with 12 bases between. The CDR3 has 16 amino acids. CDR1 and CDR2 (germline): GTSNPN, SVGIG (reference sequence). The CDR3 coding sequence is TGTGCCTGGAGTGTACACAGCAGCTATAGCAATCAGCCCCAGCATTTT. Its protein product is CAWSVHSSYSNQPQHF. Variable domain in full (rest from reference TRBV30 and TRBJ1-5): SQTIHQWPATLVQPVGSPLSLECTVEGTSNPNLYWYRQAAGRGLQLLFYSVGIGQISSEVPQNLSASRPQDRQFILSSKKLLLSDSGFYLCAWSVHSSYSNQPQHFGDGTRLSIL.

This clonotype showed up just a few times. The chain combines TRBV12-3 or TRBV12-4 with TRBJ2-3; D remains ambiguous. This CDR3 has 13 amino acids. V lost 3 bases to trimming and J lost 1 base, with 5 bases between them. As DNA, the CDR3 is TGTGCCAGCAGTTTCGGTCGCACAGATACGCAGTATTTT. This encodes CASSFGRTDTQYF.

The chain combines TRBV11-2 with TRBJ2-5; 9 bases agree with TRBD1. The trim removed 7 bases at V and 6 bases at J, leaving 15 bases unmatched. The CDR3 has 16 amino acids. The V gene's germline CDR1 is SGHAT and CDR2 FQNNGV. The CDR3 protein is CASTPFRDRVIKTQYF. As DNA, the CDR3 is TGTGCCAGCACCCCCTTCCGGGACAGGGTGATCAAGACCCAGTACTTC.

The chain couples TRBV5-1 to TRBJ2-7; no definite D call. Germline V gene lookup returns CDR1 SGHRS and CDR2 YFSETQ. This CDR3 has 14 residues. Trimming cost V 4 bases and J 7 bases, with 18 bases left between them. DNA for the CDR3: TGCGCCAGCAGCCCAGGAGCTCTAGGTGGGGAGCAGTACTTC. Translation: CASSPGALGGEQYF.

This clonotype was seen more than once but under ten times. The chain couples TRBV10-3 to TRBJ2-1; 11 bases match TRBD1. Per germline, CDR1 ENHRY and CDR2 SYGVKD. The V gene end was trimmed by 10 bases and the J gene end by 7 bases; junction bases not matched to a gene: 3. The CDR3 has 12 residues. The CDR3 DNA sequence: TGTGCCAGCCGGGACAGGGGGAATGAGCAGTTCTTC. This translates into CASRDRGNEQFF.

The chain recombines TRBV5-1 with TRBJ2-7, with TRBD1 identical over 9 bases. Germline V lookup: CDR1 SGHRS, CDR2 YFSETQ. Losses at the gene ends were 4 bases for V and 3 bases for J; bases not matched to a gene: 8. This CDR3 has 15 amino acids. The DNA for the CDR3 is TGCGCCAGCAGCATCGGGACAGGGAATAACTACGAGCAGTACGTC. Encoded protein: CASSIGTGNNYEQYV.